The rows below give T cell receptor beta chains drawn from one sample of a study of shared clonotypes between healthy human individuals. Produced via immunoSEQ multiplex PCR; TCRdb's table is partial and in-frame only. The repertoire holds roughly 330,000 clones, with 74% as singletons. Sequencing input: memory CD4+ T cells sorted from blood. These receptors were obtained from a man younger than 40 in good health. Both conserved end residues are part of each CDR3. D genes are given only for firm matches.

length: 17; J: TRBJ1-2; D: .; V: TRBV7-5; CDR3: CARSPWEGATVRYGYTF
length: 15; J: TRBJ2-7; D: .; V: TRBV27; CDR3: CASSLTGLGPYEQYF
length: 14; J: TRBJ1-2; D: TRBD1; V: TRBV5-1; CDR3: CASSPGQGGYGYTF
length: 15; J: TRBJ2-1; D: .; V: TRBV11-3; CDR3: CASSLPPAGVNEQFF
length: 13; J: TRBJ1-4; D: .; V: TRBV15; CDR3: CATSSRTTKKLFF
length: 16; J: TRBJ2-3; D: TRBD2; V: TRBV5-6; CDR3: CASSSPGAGSTDTQYF
length: 16; J: TRBJ1-1; D: TRBD1; V: TRBV13; CDR3: CASSSLPGQGNTEAFF
length: 15; J: TRBJ1-5; D: TRBD1; V: TRBV19; CDR3: CASSIGWTGDQPQHF
length: 16; J: TRBJ2-3; D: TRBD1; V: TRBV5-1; CDR3: CASSLGDRAGTDTQYF
length: 14; J: TRBJ2-1; D: .; V: TRBV28; CDR3: CASRTRGTDNEQFF
length: 15; J: TRBJ2-5; D: .; V: TRBV6-5; CDR3: CASSYLPGEGETQYF
length: 15; J: TRBJ2-2; D: .; V: TRBV10-3; CDR3: CAISDEEGYTGELFF
length: 12; J: TRBJ2-1; D: .; V: TRBV7-2; CDR3: CASSFVGGEQFF
length: 8; J: TRBJ1-1; D: .; V: TRBV30; CDR3: CASCRAFF
length: 14; J: TRBJ2-1; D: TRBD2; V: TRBV7-2; CDR3: CASSARLATNEQFF
length: 13; J: TRBJ2-3; D: .; V: TRBV19; CDR3: CASSITGSDTQYF
length: 14; J: TRBJ2-5; D: TRBD1; V: TRBV7-2; CDR3: CASSFNRGKETQYF
length: 16; J: TRBJ2-3; D: TRBD2; V: TRBV6-1; CDR3: CASSETSGWSTDTQYF
length: 14; J: TRBJ2-2; D: .; V: TRBV11-2; CDR3: CATSPRGFRGELFF
length: 13; J: TRBJ2-7; D: TRBD2; V: TRBV5-4; CDR3: CASSLVGTSRQYF
length: 14; J: TRBJ2-7; D: .; V: TRBV13; CDR3: CASTRAGTTYEQYF
length: 15; J: TRBJ2-7; D: .; V: TRBV6-1; CDR3: CASSELNTGELEQYF
length: 15; J: TRBJ2-7; D: .; V: TRBV29-1; CDR3: CSVTTQDQGIYEQYF
length: 14; J: TRBJ2-7; D: TRBD2; V: TRBV27; CDR3: CASRPGLAGVEQYF
length: 14; J: TRBJ2-1; D: TRBD2; V: TRBV7-2; CDR3: CASSLVAGGNEQFF
length: 13; J: TRBJ1-1; D: .; V: TRBV2; CDR3: CASSLGMNTEAFF
length: 15; J: TRBJ1-5; D: TRBD1; V: TRBV30; CDR3: CAWSATGDLNQPQHF
length: 14; J: TRBJ2-7; D: .; V: TRBV5-6; CDR3: CASSPALPTYEQYF
length: 15; J: TRBJ2-6; D: .; V: TRBV6-1; CDR3: CASSDSPSGANVLTF
length: 14; J: TRBJ2-1; D: .; V: TRBV5-5; CDR3: CASSTRAGANEQFF
length: 16; J: TRBJ2-7; D: TRBD2; V: TRBV4-2; CDR3: CASSQVVAGGRLEQYF